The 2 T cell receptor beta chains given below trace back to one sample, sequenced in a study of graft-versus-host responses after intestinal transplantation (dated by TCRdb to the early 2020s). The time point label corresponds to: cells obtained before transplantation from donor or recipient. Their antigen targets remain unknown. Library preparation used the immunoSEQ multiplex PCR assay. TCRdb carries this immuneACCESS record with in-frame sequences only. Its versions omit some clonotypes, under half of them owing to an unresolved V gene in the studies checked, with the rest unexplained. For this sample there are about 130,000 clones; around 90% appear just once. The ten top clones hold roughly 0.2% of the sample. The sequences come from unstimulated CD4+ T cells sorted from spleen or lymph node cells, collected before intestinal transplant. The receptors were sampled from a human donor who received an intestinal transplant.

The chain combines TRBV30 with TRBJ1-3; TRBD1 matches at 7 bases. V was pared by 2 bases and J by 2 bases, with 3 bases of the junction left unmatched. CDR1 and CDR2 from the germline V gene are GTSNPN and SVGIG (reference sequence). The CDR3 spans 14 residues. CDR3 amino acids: CAWSKTGPGNTIYF. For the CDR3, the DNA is TGTGCCTGGAGTAAGACAGGGCCTGGAAACACCATATATTTT. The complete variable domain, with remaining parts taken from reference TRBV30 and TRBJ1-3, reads SQTIHQWPATLVQPVGSPLSLECTVEGTSNPNLYWYRQAAGRGLQLLFYSVGIGQISSEVPQNLSASRPQDRQFILSSKKLLLSDSGFYLCAWSKTGPGNTIYFGEGSWLTVV.

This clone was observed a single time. The DNA for the CDR3 is TGTGCCAGCAGTTTAAACTTACGGCTCGGAAACACCATATATTTT. This translates into CASSLNLRLGNTIYF. The V gene is TRBV27, the J gene TRBJ1-3; D uncertain. The V and J ends lost 2 bases and 4 bases respectively, with 12 bases between them. The CDR3 length is 15 residues. The V gene's germline CDR1 is MNHEY and CDR2 SMNVEV (reference sequence).